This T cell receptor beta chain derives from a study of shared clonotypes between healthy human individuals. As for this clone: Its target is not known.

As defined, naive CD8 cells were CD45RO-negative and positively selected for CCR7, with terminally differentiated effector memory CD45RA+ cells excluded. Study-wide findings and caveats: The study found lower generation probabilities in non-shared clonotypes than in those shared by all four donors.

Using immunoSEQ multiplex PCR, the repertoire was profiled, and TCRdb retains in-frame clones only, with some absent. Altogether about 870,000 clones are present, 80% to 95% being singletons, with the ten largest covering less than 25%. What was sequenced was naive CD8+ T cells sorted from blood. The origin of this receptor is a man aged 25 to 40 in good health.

The CDR3 here is CASSFGGADSASKQYF. CDR3 nucleotides: TGTGCCAGCAGTTTCGGGGGAGCGGACAGTGCCTCGAAGCAGTACTTC. The chain joins TRBV6-5 to TRBJ2-7; either TRBD1 or TRBD2 may supply D (6 bases each). Trimming removed 4 bases from V and 8 bases from J, with 24 bases in between. The CDR3 is 16 residues long. In germline, CDR1 is MNHEY, CDR2 SVGAGI.